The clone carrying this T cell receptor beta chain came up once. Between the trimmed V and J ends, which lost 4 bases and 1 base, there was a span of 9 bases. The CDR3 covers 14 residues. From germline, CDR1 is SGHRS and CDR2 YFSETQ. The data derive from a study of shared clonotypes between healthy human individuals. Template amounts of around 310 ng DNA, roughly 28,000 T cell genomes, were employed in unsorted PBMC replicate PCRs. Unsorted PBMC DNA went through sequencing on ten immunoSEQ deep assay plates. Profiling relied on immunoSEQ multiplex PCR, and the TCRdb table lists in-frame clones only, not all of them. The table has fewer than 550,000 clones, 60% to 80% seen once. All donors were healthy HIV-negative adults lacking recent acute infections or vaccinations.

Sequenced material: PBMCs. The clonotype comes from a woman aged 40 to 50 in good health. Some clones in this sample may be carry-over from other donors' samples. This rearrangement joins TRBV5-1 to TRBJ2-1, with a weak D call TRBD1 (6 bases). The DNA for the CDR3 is TGCGCCAGCAGCACCGGACAGTCCTACAATGAGCAGTTCTTC. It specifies CASSTGQSYNEQFF.